The source of this T cell receptor (beta chain) is a study of T cell responses to AZD1222 COVID-19 vaccine. Study-wide results and caveats: The donor cohort was predominantly white British with a female majority, and clonal diversity may have been underestimated.

Using immunoSEQ multiplex PCR, the repertoire was profiled, and TCRdb retains in-frame clones only, with some absent. Of some 110,000 clones in the sample, around 89% are singletons; the top ten hold under 3.5%. Comments on this clone: Its specificity is not known.

CDR3 length: 14 residues. V was shortened by 6 bases and J by 6 bases, with 18 bases between the two germline ends. Per germline, CDR1 SQVTM and CDR2 ANQGSEA. The source was peripheral blood, collected on day 0 of AZD1222 vaccination. The receptor was derived from an adult in good health. This rearrangement joins TRBV29-1 to TRBJ2-1; D remains unclear. CDR3 sequence (DNA): TGCAGCGTCGGCCCGAACGGGTTCTCCAATGAGCAGTTCTTC. Protein sequence: CSVGPNGFSNEQFF.